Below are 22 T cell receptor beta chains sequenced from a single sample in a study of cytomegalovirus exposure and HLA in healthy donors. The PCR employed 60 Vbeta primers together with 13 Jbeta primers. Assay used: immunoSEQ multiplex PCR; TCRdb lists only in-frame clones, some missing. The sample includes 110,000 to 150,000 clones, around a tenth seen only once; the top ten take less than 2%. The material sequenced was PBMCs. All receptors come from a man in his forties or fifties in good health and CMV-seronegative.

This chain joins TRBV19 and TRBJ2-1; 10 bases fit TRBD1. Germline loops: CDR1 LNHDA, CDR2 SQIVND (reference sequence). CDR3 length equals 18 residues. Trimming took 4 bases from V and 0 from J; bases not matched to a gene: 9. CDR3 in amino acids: CASSSSGTGAFSYNEQFF. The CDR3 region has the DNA TGTGCCAGTAGTAGTTCCGGGACAGGGGCCTTCTCCTACAATGAGCAGTTCTTC.

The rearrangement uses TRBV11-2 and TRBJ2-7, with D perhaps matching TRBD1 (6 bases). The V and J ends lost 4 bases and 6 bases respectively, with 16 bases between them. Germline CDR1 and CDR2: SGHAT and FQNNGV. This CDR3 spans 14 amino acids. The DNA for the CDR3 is TGTGCCAGCAGCTGGGGTGGGCAGGGGATCGAGCAGTACTTC. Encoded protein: CASSWGGQGIEQYF.

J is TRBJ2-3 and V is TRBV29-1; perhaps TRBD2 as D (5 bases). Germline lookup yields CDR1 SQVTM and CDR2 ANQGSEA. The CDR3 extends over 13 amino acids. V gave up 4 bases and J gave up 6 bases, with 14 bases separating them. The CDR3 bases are TGCAGCGTTGTGAGGGATCAGGTGGATACGCAGTATTTT. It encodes CSVVRDQVDTQYF.

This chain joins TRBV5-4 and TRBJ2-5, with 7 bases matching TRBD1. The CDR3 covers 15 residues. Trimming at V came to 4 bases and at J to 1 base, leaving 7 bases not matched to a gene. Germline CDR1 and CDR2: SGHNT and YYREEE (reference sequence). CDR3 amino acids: CASSLPGQTQETQYF. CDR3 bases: TGTGCCAGCAGCCTTCCGGGACAGACCCAAGAGACCCAGTACTTC.

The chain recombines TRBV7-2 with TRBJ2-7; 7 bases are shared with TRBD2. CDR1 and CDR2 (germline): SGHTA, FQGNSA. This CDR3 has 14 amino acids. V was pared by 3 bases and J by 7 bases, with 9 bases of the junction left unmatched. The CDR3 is CASSLGRERGEQYF. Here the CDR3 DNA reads TGTGCCAGCAGCTTGGGGCGGGAGAGAGGGGAGCAGTACTTC.

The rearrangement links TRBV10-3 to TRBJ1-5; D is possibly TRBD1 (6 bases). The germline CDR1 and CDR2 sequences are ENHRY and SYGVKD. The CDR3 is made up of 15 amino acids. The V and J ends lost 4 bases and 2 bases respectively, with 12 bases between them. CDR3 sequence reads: CAISVETGRNQPQHF. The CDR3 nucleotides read TGTGCCATCAGTGTTGAAACAGGGCGCAATCAGCCCCAGCATTTT.

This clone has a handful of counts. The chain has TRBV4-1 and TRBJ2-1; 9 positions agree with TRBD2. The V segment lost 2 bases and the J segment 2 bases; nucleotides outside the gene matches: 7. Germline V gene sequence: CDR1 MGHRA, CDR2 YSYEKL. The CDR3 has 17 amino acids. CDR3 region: CASSQRGSGGPYNEQFF. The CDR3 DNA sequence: TGCGCCAGCAGCCAAAGAGGTAGCGGGGGACCCTACAATGAGCAGTTCTTC.

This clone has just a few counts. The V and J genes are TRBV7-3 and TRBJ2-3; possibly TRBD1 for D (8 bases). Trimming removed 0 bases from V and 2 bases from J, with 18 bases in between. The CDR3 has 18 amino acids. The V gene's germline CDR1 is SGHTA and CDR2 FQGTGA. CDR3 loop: CASSLTAGGGGTTDTQYF. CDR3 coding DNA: TGTGCCAGCAGCTTAACGGCAGGGGGCGGGGGAACCACAGATACGCAGTATTTT.

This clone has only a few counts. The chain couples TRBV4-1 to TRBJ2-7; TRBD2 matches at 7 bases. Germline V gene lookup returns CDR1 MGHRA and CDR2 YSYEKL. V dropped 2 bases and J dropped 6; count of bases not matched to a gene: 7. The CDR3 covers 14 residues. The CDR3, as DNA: TGCGCCAGCAGCCAACTTTGGGGGAGGGGCGAGCAGTACTTC. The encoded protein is CASSQLWGRGEQYF.

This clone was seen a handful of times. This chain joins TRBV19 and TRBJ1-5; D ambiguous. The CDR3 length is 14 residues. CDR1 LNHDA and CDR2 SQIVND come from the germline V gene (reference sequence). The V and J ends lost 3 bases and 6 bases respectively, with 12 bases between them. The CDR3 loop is CASSIRREGQPQHF. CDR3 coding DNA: TGTGCCAGTAGTATTAGACGGGAGGGTCAGCCCCAGCATTTT.

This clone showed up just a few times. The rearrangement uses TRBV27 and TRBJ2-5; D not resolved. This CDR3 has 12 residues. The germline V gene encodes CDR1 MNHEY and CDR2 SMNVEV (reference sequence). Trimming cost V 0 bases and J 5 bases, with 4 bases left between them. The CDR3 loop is CASSLSGETQYF. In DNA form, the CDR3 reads TGTGCCAGCAGTTTATCCGGGGAGACCCAGTACTTC.

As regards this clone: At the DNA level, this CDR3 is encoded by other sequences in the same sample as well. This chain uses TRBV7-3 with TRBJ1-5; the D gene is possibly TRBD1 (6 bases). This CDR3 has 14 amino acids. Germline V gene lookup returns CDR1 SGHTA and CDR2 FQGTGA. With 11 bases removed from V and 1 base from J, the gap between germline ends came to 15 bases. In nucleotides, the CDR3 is TGTGCCTACAGCTACAGGGTAAGCAATCAGCCCCAGCATTTT. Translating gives CAYSYRVSNQPQHF.

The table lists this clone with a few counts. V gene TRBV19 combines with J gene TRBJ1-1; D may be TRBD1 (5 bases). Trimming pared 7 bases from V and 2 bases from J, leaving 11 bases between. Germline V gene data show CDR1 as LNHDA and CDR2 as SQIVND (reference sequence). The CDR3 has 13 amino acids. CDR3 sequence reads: CASIKTANTEAFF. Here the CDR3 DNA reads TGTGCCAGTATTAAGACAGCTAACACTGAAGCTTTCTTT.

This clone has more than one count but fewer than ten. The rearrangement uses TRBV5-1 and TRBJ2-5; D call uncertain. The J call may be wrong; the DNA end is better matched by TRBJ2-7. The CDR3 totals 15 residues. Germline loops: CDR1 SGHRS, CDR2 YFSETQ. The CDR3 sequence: CASSPPSLVPHEQYF. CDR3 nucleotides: TGCGCCAGCAGCCCGCCGTCCCTAGTTCCCCACGAGCAGTACTTC.

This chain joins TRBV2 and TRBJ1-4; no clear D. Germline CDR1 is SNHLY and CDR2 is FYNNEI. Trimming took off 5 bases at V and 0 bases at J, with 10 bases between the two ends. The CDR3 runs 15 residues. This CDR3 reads CASSISRSTNEKLFF. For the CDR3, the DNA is TGTGCCAGCAGTATCTCGAGGTCAACTAATGAAAAACTGTTTTTT.

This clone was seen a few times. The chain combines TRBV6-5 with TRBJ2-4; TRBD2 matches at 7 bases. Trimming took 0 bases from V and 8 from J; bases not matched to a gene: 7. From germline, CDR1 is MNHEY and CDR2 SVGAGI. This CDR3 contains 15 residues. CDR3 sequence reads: CASSYSAGVQDIQYF. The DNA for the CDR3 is TGTGCCAGCAGTTACTCCGCGGGAGTTCAAGACATTCAGTACTTC.

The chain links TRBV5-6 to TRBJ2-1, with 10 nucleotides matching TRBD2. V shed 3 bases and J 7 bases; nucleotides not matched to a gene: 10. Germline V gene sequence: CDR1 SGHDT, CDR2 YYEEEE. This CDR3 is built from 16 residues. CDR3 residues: CASSWPGTSVNNEQFF. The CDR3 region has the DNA TGTGCCAGCAGCTGGCCAGGGACTAGCGTGAATAATGAGCAGTTCTTC.

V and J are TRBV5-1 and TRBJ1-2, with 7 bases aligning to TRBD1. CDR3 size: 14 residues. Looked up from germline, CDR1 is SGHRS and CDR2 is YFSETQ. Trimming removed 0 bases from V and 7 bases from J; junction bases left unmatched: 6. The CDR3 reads CASSLEQGLGGYTF. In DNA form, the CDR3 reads TGCGCCAGCAGCTTGGAACAGGGGTTAGGTGGCTACACCTTC.

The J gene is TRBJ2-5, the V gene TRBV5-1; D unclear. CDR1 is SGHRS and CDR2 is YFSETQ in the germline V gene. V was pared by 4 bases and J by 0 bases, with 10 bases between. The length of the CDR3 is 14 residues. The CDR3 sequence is CASSPRLDQETQYF. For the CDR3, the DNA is TGCGCCAGCAGCCCAAGACTTGACCAAGAGACCCAGTACTTC.

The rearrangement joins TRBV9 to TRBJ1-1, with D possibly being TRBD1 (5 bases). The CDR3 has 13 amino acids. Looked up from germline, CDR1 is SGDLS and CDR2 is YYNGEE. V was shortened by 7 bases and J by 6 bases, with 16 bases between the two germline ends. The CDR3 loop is CASSVGVTAEAFF. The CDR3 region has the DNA TGTGCCAGCTCCGTAGGGGTGACAGCTGAAGCTTTCTTT.

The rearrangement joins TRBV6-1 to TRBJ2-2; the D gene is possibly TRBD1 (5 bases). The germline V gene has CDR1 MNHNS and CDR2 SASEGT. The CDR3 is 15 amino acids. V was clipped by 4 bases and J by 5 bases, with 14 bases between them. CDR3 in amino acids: CASSVDRARTGELFF. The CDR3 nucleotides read TGTGCCAGCAGTGTCGACAGAGCAAGGACCGGGGAGCTGTTTTTT.

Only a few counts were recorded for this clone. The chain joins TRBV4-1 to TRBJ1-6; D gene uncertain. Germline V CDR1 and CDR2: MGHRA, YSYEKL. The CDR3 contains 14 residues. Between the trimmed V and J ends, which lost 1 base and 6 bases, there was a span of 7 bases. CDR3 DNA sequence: TGCGCCAGCAGCCAAGCAGAGGTTAATTCACCCCTCCACTTT. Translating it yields CASSQAEVNSPLHF.